One sample yielded the 6 T cell receptor beta chains listed below, sequenced in a study of post-analysis software for immune sequencing data. These receptors are not linked to any known antigen. Whole-study findings and limits: Controls had lower frequencies than patients of a handful of TRBV segments, which included TRBV5-6, TRBV5-1 and TRBV20-1.

Tagging with unique molecular identifiers was a feature of the TCR beta cDNA libraries. TCRdb passed the PCR reads through MiXCR, listing each CDR3 protein once. Of roughly 800,000 distinct CDR3 sequences listed, roughly 50% are singletons. Sequenced: blood. The source is a girl under 18 with multiple sclerosis.

The chain couples TRBV5-6 to TRBJ2-6; a possible D gene is TRBD1 (5 bases). Per germline, CDR1 SGHDT and CDR2 YYEEEE. The CDR3 contains 17 residues. Between the trimmed V and J ends, which lost 4 bases and 0 bases, there was a span of 14 bases. The CDR3, as DNA: TGTGCCAGCAGCGATACAGGAGACCTCTCTGGGGCCAACGTCCTGACTTTC. Translating it yields CASSDTGDLSGANVLTF.

This chain joins TRBV2 and TRBJ2-3; unclear D gene. The germline V and J ends were trimmed by 4 bases and 14 bases, with 13 bases remaining between them. The CDR3 is 11 amino acids. Germline V gene data show CDR1 as SNHLY and CDR2 as FYNNEI. The DNA of the CDR3 is TGTGCCAGCAGTGGTCGGACCCGGTGGTATTTT. Translated, it gives CASSGRTRWYF.

The table lists this clonotype with a few counts. The CDR3 coding sequence is TGTGCCAGCAGCGAAAGCAATGAGCAGTTCTTC. Translating it yields CASSESNEQFF. This chain uses TRBV2 with TRBJ2-1; no firm D call. Germline CDR1 reads SNHLY; CDR2 reads FYNNEI. V lost 6 bases and J 6 bases, leaving 6 bases between the germline ends. The CDR3 loop spans 11 amino acids.

The CDR3 here is CASTGESGNTEAFF. The CDR3 nucleotides are TGCGCCAGCACCGGCGAGAGCGGTAACACTGAAGCTTTCTTT. The chain employs TRBV5-1 and TRBJ1-1; D unresolved. This CDR3 has 14 amino acids. V was shortened by 6 bases and J by 2 bases, with 14 bases between the two germline ends. The germline CDR1 and CDR2 sequences are SGHRS and YFSETQ.

The chain joins TRBV7-9 to TRBJ1-1; D might be TRBD1 (5 bases). The CDR3 length is 15 residues. Per germline, CDR1 SEHNR and CDR2 FQNEAQ (reference sequence). Trimming left V 6 bases short and J 4 bases short, with 18 bases between. The CDR3 loop reads CASSSTGSGGTEAFF. The CDR3 DNA follows: TGTGCCAGCAGTTCAACCGGGAGTGGGGGCACTGAAGCTTTCTTT.

This clonotype was recorded a few times. The chain couples TRBV7-9 to TRBJ2-7, with D perhaps matching TRBD2 (6 bases). Germline V gene sequence: CDR1 SEHNR, CDR2 FQNEAQ (reference sequence). V lost 5 bases and J lost 0, with 26 bases in between. This CDR3 has 19 amino acids. CDR3 in DNA: TGTGCCAGCAGCCGTCGAAATGCCTCACTAGCTTTGAACTCCTACGAGCAGTACTTC. Translating gives CASSRRNASLALNSYEQYF.